The T cell receptor beta chain under discussion was sequenced for a study of shared clonotypes between healthy human individuals. The naive CD8 subset, CD45RO-negative cells positively selected for CCR7, excluded terminally differentiated effector memory CD45RA+ cells. Overall study findings and caveats: Among non-shared clonotypes, generation probabilities were lower than among those shared by all four donors. Shared clonotypes: about 5.3% naive CD4, approximately 3.4% naive CD8, about 2.5% memory CD4, 0.35% to 0.5% memory CD8.

Per the authors' pipeline: With immunoSEQ giving junction-only sequences and no quality scores, filtering differed. Only in-frame clones appear in the TCRdb table, and some are missing; sequencing was by immunoSEQ multiplex PCR. The D gene and trimming were derived from the DNA, and the V and J assignments and clone size from that table. The data hold around 1.9 million clones, with more than 85% observed a single time. This CDR3 spans 15 amino acids. In germline, CDR1 is PRHDT, CDR2 FYEKMQ (reference sequence). The J segment lost 3 bases and the V segment lost 5 bases, leaving 6 bases of the junction unmatched. Points on this clone: The antigen is unknown.

The rearrangement uses TRBV13 and TRBJ2-7, with 11 bases aligning to TRBD2. The specimen sequenced was naive CD8+ T cells from PBMCs. This TCR came from a man between 18 and 29 years old in good health. Some clones in this sample may be carry-over from other donors' samples. The CDR3 region is CASSPGTSGNYEQYF. DNA for the CDR3: TGTGCCAGCAGCCCGGGGACTAGCGGAAACTACGAGCAGTACTTC.